Listed here are 16 T cell receptor beta chains from one sample, sequenced in a study of blood T cells in healthy people across ages. For the second PCR, which ran for 7 to 11 cycles, a sample-barcoded 5' primer and a J-beta primer mix were used. MiXCR, run by TCRdb on the 5' RACE reads, gives a single entry per CDR3 protein. The sample shows roughly 570,000 distinct CDR3 sequences, 25% to 30% of them seen only once. Source material: blood. The receptors were sampled from a woman in her seventies in good health.

This clonotype was counted only a few times. The chain combines TRBV20-1 with TRBJ2-1; 9 bases map to TRBD1. With V trimmed by 6 bases and J by 6 bases, 9 bases remained unmatched. Germline V CDR1 and CDR2: DFQATT, SNEGSKA (reference sequence). The CDR3 is 14 amino acids. The CDR3 nucleotides are TGCAGTGCGGTTAAGACAGGGGGGGCCAATGAGCAGTTCTTC. It codes for CSAVKTGGANEQFF.

The J gene is TRBJ1-2, the V gene TRBV15; D may be TRBD1 (5 bases). The germline V gene encodes CDR1 LNHNV and CDR2 YYDKDF (reference sequence). This CDR3 region has 15 residues. The germline V and J ends were trimmed by 3 bases and 3 bases, with 14 bases remaining between them. CDR3 nucleotides: TGTGCCACCAGCAGCGGACCAACCAGGGACTATGGCTACACCTTC. This translates into CATSSGPTRDYGYTF.

The chain is built from TRBV7-2 and TRBJ1-2; 7 bases are shared with TRBD1. Germline V gene sequence: CDR1 SGHTA, CDR2 FQGNSA. CDR3 size: 15 residues. Trimming at V came to 1 base and at J to 0 bases, leaving 2 bases not matched to a gene. CDR3 sequence (DNA): TGTGCCAGCAGCTTAGTTGGGACAGCTAACTATGGCTACACCTTC. Its translation: CASSLVGTANYGYTF.

This clonotype was observed a few times. The chain carries TRBV20-1 and TRBJ1-1, with D unclear. Per germline, CDR1 DFQATT and CDR2 SNEGSKA (reference sequence). The germline V and J ends were trimmed by 6 bases and 1 base, with 6 bases remaining between them. The CDR3 spans 11 residues. CDR3 in DNA: TGCAGTGCCTGGTCGAACACTGAAGCTTTCTTT. It codes for CSAWSNTEAFF.

The chain combines TRBV12-3 or TRBV12-4 with TRBJ1-5; weak D call: TRBD1 (5 bases). The germline V and J ends were trimmed by 6 bases and 11 bases, with 17 bases remaining between them. CDR3 length: 13 amino acids. CDR3 sequence reads: CASSPWIGETQHF. The CDR3 nucleotides read TGTGCCAGCAGCCCATGGATAGGGGAGACCCAGCATTTT.

V usage is TRBV5-1 and J usage is TRBJ2-1; 8 bases are a match to TRBD2. V shed 7 bases and J 3 bases; nucleotides not matched to a gene: 9. CDR3 length: 15 amino acids. Looked up from germline, CDR1 is SGHRS and CDR2 is YFSETQ. Here the CDR3 reads CASQPTAGDYNEQFF. The DNA for the CDR3 is TGCGCCAGCCAACCCACAGCGGGGGACTACAATGAGCAGTTCTTC.

This clonotype has ten or more counts. The rearrangement joins TRBV20-1 to TRBJ2-4; the D call may be TRBD1 or TRBD2 (6 bases each). Germline V gene data show CDR1 as DFQATT and CDR2 as SNEGSKA (reference sequence). Trimming shortened V by 6 bases and J by 10 bases, and 16 bases separated the two germline ends. There are 12 residues in the CDR3. For the CDR3, the DNA is TGCAGTGCGAGCTCAGGGGAGGCAATTCAGTACTTC. Encoded protein: CSASSGEAIQYF.

V gene TRBV7-8 combines with J gene TRBJ2-7; D is undetermined. The CDR3 has 14 amino acids. Germline V gene lookup returns CDR1 SGHVS and CDR2 FQNEAQ. V was clipped by 3 bases and J by 0 bases, with 9 bases between them. The CDR3 sequence: CASSLRQYSYEQYF. The CDR3, as DNA: TGTGCCAGCAGCTTGCGCCAGTACTCCTACGAGCAGTACTTC. Full variable domain (missing parts from reference TRBV7-8 and TRBJ2-7): GAGVSQSPRYKVAKRGQDVALRCDPISGHVSLFWYQQALGQGPEFLTYFQNEAQLDKSGLPSDRFFAERPEGSVSTLKIQRTQQEDSAVYLCASSLRQYSYEQYFGPGTRLTVT.

The rearrangement links TRBV20-1 to TRBJ2-6; no clear D. This CDR3 spans 13 amino acids. The germline V and J ends were trimmed by 2 bases and 2 bases, with 4 bases remaining between them. The germline CDR1 and CDR2 sequences are DFQATT and SNEGSKA (reference sequence). The CDR3 sequence: CSARRTGANVLTF. CDR3 sequence (DNA): TGCAGTGCTAGACGTACTGGGGCCAACGTCCTGACTTTC.

The chain links TRBV20-1 to TRBJ1-2; unclear D gene. Germline V gives CDR1 DFQATT, CDR2 SNEGSKA (reference sequence). V gave up 5 bases and J gave up 0 bases, with 7 bases separating them. The CDR3 covers 12 residues. The CDR3 loop is CSADQANYGYTF. CDR3 coding DNA: TGCAGTGCTGACCAGGCTAACTATGGCTACACCTTC.

The V gene is TRBV18, the J gene TRBJ1-3; D is ambiguous. The germline gives CDR1 KGHSH, CDR2 LQKENI. The CDR3 runs to 16 residues. Trimming cost V 4 bases and J 0 bases, with 13 bases left between them. In DNA form, the CDR3 reads TGTGCCAGCTCACGCCAGGTACAGAACTCTGGAAACACCATATATTTT. It translates to CASSRQVQNSGNTIYF.

This clonotype has more than one count but fewer than ten. The chain employs TRBV7-3 and TRBJ2-1; maybe TRBD2 (6 bases). V was shortened by 4 bases and J by 3 bases, with 13 bases between the two germline ends. The CDR3 spans 15 residues. Germline-derived CDR1 and CDR2 are SGHTA and FQGTGA. The CDR3 DNA reads as TGTGCCAGCAGCTCGGGGGTTGGTGACTACAATGAGCAGTTCTTC. Protein product: CASSSGVGDYNEQFF.

The gene calls are TRBV20-1 and TRBJ2-5; the match to TRBD2 covers 8 bases. CDR3 length: 16 residues. CDR1 and CDR2 (germline): DFQATT, SNEGSKA (reference sequence). The ends lost 3 bases at V and 4 bases at J; junction bases unmatched: 13. CDR3 sequence: CSASGGAHGTGETQYF. The CDR3, as DNA: TGCAGTGCTAGCGGGGGGGCCCATGGAACAGGAGAGACCCAGTACTTC.

This clonotype was seen at least ten times. The chain recombines TRBV7-3 with TRBJ2-3; the D gene is possibly TRBD1 (6 bases). The CDR3 runs 18 residues. CDR1 is SGHTA, CDR2 FQGTGA, per germline. V was clipped by 1 base and J by 0 bases, with 17 bases between them. The CDR3 region is CASSLRGDGQGSTDTQYF. In DNA form, the CDR3 reads TGTGCCAGCAGCTTAAGAGGTGATGGGCAGGGGAGCACAGATACGCAGTATTTT.

The chain has TRBV5-1 and TRBJ1-2; D possibly corresponds to TRBD1 (6 bases). This CDR3 contains 13 residues. The germline CDR1 and CDR2 sequences are SGHRS and YFSETQ. The V end was cut by 2 bases, the J end by 3 bases, with 8 bases between. The CDR3 DNA follows: TGCGCCAGCAGCTTTTCAGGGGACTATGGCTACACCTTC. It codes for CASSFSGDYGYTF.

The CDR3 is CASSQDGTGSTEAFF. Written as DNA, the CDR3 is TGCGCCAGCAGCCAAGATGGGACAGGGTCAACTGAAGCTTTCTTT. This chain links TRBV4-3 with TRBJ1-1, with 9 bases aligning to TRBD1. The length of the CDR3 is 15 residues. Per the germline V gene, CDR1 is LGHNA and CDR2 is YSLEER. V lost 0 bases and J lost 5; bases outside the gene matches: 4.